Listed here are 21 T cell receptor beta chains from one sample, sequenced in a study of T cell changes during pregnancy in multiple sclerosis. Repertoires were generated with immunoSEQ multiplex PCR, while TCRdb's copy carries only in-frame clones and drops some. The data hold tens of thousands of clones, with about 92% observed a single time. This material consisted of peripheral blood, taken in the second trimester of pregnancy. These receptors were collected from a female donor with multiple sclerosis, enrolled in a pregnancy study.

The gene calls are TRBV10-3 and TRBJ2-5; tentative D call: TRBD2 (6 bases). CDR1 ENHRY and CDR2 SYGVKD come from the germline V gene. CDR3 length equals 15 residues. V gave up 3 bases and J gave up 1 base, with 12 bases separating them. CDR3 DNA: TGTGCCATCAGTGATGGCCAGGGACTCCAAGAGACCCAGTACTTC. This encodes CAISDGQGLQETQYF.

This chain links TRBV6-5 with TRBJ2-7, with 7 bases that match TRBD1. V lost 2 bases to trimming and J lost 1 base; unmatched junction nucleotides: 2. The CDR3 has 14 amino acids. Germline V gene lookup returns CDR1 MNHEY and CDR2 SVGAGI. The CDR3 region has the DNA TGTGCCAGCAGTTACGGGACAGCTTCCTACGAGCAGTACTTC. Its protein product is CASSYGTASYEQYF.

The chain carries TRBV5-1 and TRBJ1-5; D not resolved. Germline V lookup: CDR1 SGHRS, CDR2 YFSETQ. V was shortened by 4 bases and J by 1 base, with 6 bases between the two germline ends. The CDR3 loop spans 13 amino acids. CDR3 protein: CASSPESNQPQHF. For the CDR3, the DNA is TGCGCCAGCAGCCCTGAGAGCAATCAGCCCCAGCATTTT.

The chain links TRBV21-1 to TRBJ1-6; the DNA was not compared with TRBD1, the D call given in the table. TRBV21-1 corresponds to a pseudogene. CDR3 length equals 17 residues. CDR3 residues: CASSKGGTGAKGSPLHF. CDR3 bases: TGTGCCAGCAGCAAAGGGGGGACAGGGGCGAAAGGTTCACCCCTCCACTTT.

The chain recombines TRBV9 with TRBJ1-1, with 7 bases aligning to TRBD1. The junction had 9 bases not matched to a gene; V was cut back by 3 bases and J by 4 bases. Germline V lookup: CDR1 SGDLS, CDR2 YYNGEE. The CDR3 covers 15 residues. The chain's CDR3 is CASSATGNIFTEAFF. The DNA for the CDR3 is TGTGCCAGCAGCGCGACAGGGAATATATTCACTGAAGCTTTCTTT.

The chain recombines TRBV11-2 with TRBJ1-2, with TRBD1 identical over 7 bases. Trimming took 6 bases from V and 2 from J; bases not matched to a gene: 6. Germline V gene sequence: CDR1 SGHAT, CDR2 FQNNGV. There are 14 residues in the CDR3. CDR3 DNA sequence: TGTGCCAGCAGGAAACCGGGACAGAACTATGGCTACACCTTC. It codes for CASRKPGQNYGYTF.

This chain links TRBV6-1 with TRBJ2-1, with 13 bases lining up with TRBD2. Germline CDR1 and CDR2: MNHNS and SASEGT. Unmatched junction bases numbered 3, after V lost 8 bases and J lost 5 bases. The CDR3 is 14 amino acids. The CDR3 nucleotides read TGTGCCAGCCTCGGACTAGCGGGGGACAATGAGCAGTTCTTC. Protein: CASLGLAGDNEQFF.

The V and J genes are TRBV2 and TRBJ1-6; 9 bases are a match to TRBD1. The V gene's germline CDR1 is SNHLY and CDR2 FYNNEI. This CDR3 region has 16 residues. V shed 1 base, J shed 9 bases, and the junction held 7 bases outside the gene matches. The CDR3 sequence is CASSEGWTGASSPLHF. The CDR3 coding sequence is TGTGCCAGCAGTGAAGGCTGGACAGGGGCAAGTTCACCCCTCCACTTT.

The CDR3 here is CASRYNRGGVHEKLFF. In nucleotides, the CDR3 is TGTGCCAGCAGATACAACCGAGGGGGGGTACATGAAAAACTGTTTTTT. V is TRBV6-5 and J is TRBJ1-4, with a weak D call TRBD1 (6 bases). Trimming left V 6 bases short and J 6 bases short, with 20 bases between. Germline CDR1 is MNHEY and CDR2 is SVGAGI. The CDR3 is 16 amino acids.

This clone has just one count. The rearrangement uses TRBV9 and TRBJ2-1; 9 positions agree with TRBD1. V trimming: 3 bases; J trimming: 3 bases; junction bases outside the gene matches: 10. Germline CDR1 reads SGDLS; CDR2 reads YYNGEE. The CDR3 extends over 17 amino acids. The CDR3 is CASSGNPGTGLYNEQFF. Here the CDR3 DNA reads TGTGCCAGCAGCGGAAATCCCGGGACAGGGCTCTACAATGAGCAGTTCTTC.

This rearrangement joins TRBV2 to TRBJ1-1; 8 bases match TRBD1. Trimming removed 5 bases from V and 4 bases from J; junction bases left unmatched: 3. The CDR3 runs 13 residues. Germline-derived CDR1 and CDR2 are SNHLY and FYNNEI. CDR3 region: CASSQQGVTEAFF. The CDR3 coding sequence is TGTGCCAGCAGTCAACAGGGGGTCACTGAAGCTTTCTTT.

This chain joins TRBV18 and TRBJ1-5, with 7 bases fitting TRBD1. Germline V CDR1 and CDR2: KGHSH, LQKENI. V gave up 3 bases and J gave up 0 bases; unmatched junction bases: 14. This CDR3 has 19 residues. DNA for the CDR3: TGTGCCAGCTCACCGAAGCGACCGGGACAGACAAATAGCAATCAGCCCCAGCATTTT. It specifies CASSPKRPGQTNSNQPQHF. The whole variable domain, remainder taken from reference TRBV18 and TRBJ1-5, is NAGVMQNPRHLVRRRGQEARLRCSPMKGHSHVYWYRQLPEEGLKFMVYLQKENIIDESGMPKERFSAEFPKEGPSILRIQQVVRGDSAAYFCASSPKRPGQTNSNQPQHFGDGTRLSIL.

This clone was detected only once. The genes are TRBV2 and TRBJ1-5; D is uncertain. V gave up 4 bases and J gave up 4 bases, with 11 bases separating them. CDR1 and CDR2 from the germline V gene are SNHLY and FYNNEI. The CDR3 totals 14 residues. CDR3 protein: CASSGWRKNQPQHF. For the CDR3, the DNA is TGTGCCAGCAGTGGCTGGAGGAAAAATCAGCCCCAGCATTTT. The full variable domain, with the rest looked up from reference TRBV2 and TRBJ1-5, is EPEVTQTPSHQVTQMGQEVILRCVPISNHLYFYWYRQILGQKVEFLVSFYNNEISEKSEIFDDQFSVERPDGSNFTLKIRSTKLEDSAMYFCASSGWRKNQPQHFGDGTRLSIL.

V is TRBV4-1 and J is TRBJ2-7; D uncertain. V lost 0 bases and J lost 0, with 12 bases in between. Germline V gives CDR1 MGHRA, CDR2 YSYEKL. The CDR3 sequence is 16 residues long. This CDR3 is CASSQEAPPHSYEQYF. CDR3 DNA: TGCGCCAGCAGCCAAGAAGCGCCACCCCACTCCTACGAGCAGTACTTC.

The chain combines TRBV9 with TRBJ2-7; 11 bases map to TRBD1. In germline, CDR1 is SGDLS, CDR2 YYNGEE. The CDR3 has 15 residues. J gave up 3 bases and V 0 bases, and 2 bases lay outside the gene matches. CDR3 protein: CASSVAGTGGYEQYF. CDR3 nucleotides: TGTGCCAGCAGCGTAGCTGGGACAGGGGGCTACGAGCAGTACTTC. The whole variable domain, remainder taken from reference TRBV9 and TRBJ2-7, is DSGVTQTPKHLITATGQRVTLRCSPRSGDLSVYWYQQSLDQGLQFLIQYYNGEERAKGNILERFSAQQFPDLHSELNLSSLELGDSALYFCASSVAGTGGYEQYFGPGTRLTVT.

The J gene is TRBJ1-4, the V gene TRBV4-1; no clear D. V was clipped by 0 bases and J by 8 bases, with 7 bases between them. Germline V gives CDR1 MGHRA, CDR2 YSYEKL. CDR3 length: 13 residues. CDR3 bases: TGCGCCAGCAGCCAAGATTACCGGGAAAAACTGTTTTTT. This encodes CASSQDYREKLFF.

The chain recombines TRBV7-8 with TRBJ2-1; 9 bases align to TRBD2. Looked up from germline, CDR1 is SGHVS and CDR2 is FQNEAQ. The V gene end was trimmed by 1 base and the J gene end by 9 bases; junction bases not matched to a gene: 7. The CDR3 has 15 residues. Here the CDR3 DNA reads TGTGCCAGCAGCTTAGTTGGGACTAGCTCTACTGAGCAGTTCTTC. Amino acids: CASSLVGTSSTEQFF.

This chain connects TRBV5-5 to TRBJ1-2; D gene ambiguous. Trimming removed 0 bases from V and 2 bases from J, with 11 bases in between. Germline loops: CDR1 SGHKS, CDR2 YYEKEE (reference sequence). The CDR3 sequence is 15 residues long. Here the CDR3 DNA reads TGTGCCAGCAGCTTGGGGCGGGGTCTCAACTATGGCTACACCTTC. Amino acid sequence: CASSLGRGLNYGYTF.

V and J are TRBV15 and TRBJ2-7; no clear D gene. Germline V gene lookup returns CDR1 LNHNV and CDR2 YYDKDF (reference sequence). The CDR3 extends over 11 amino acids. Trimming pared 3 bases from V and 3 bases from J, leaving 3 bases between. The CDR3 DNA reads TGTGCCACCAGCAGCAGCTACGAGCAGTACTTC. Translated, it gives CATSSSYEQYF. Based on the CDR3 plus reference TRBV15 and TRBJ2-7, the full variable domain is DAMVIQNPRYQVTQFGKPVTLSCSQTLNHNVMYWYQQKSSQAPKLLFHYYDKDFNNEADTPDNFQSRRPNTSFCFLDIRSPGLGDTAMYLCATSSSYEQYFGPGTRLTVT.

The CDR3 sequence is CASRGKGATNTEAFF. CDR3 DNA: TGTGCCAGCCGCGGAAAGGGGGCAACGAACACTGAAGCTTTCTTT. V gene TRBV2 combines with J gene TRBJ1-1; the match to TRBD1 covers 7 bases. The CDR3 is made up of 15 amino acids. V gave up 8 bases and J gave up 1 base; unmatched junction bases: 10. Germline values: CDR1 SNHLY, CDR2 FYNNEI. Combining the CDR3 with reference TRBV2 and TRBJ1-1 gives the whole variable domain EPEVTQTPSHQVTQMGQEVILRCVPISNHLYFYWYRQILGQKVEFLVSFYNNEISEKSEIFDDQFSVERPDGSNFTLKIRSTKLEDSAMYFCASRGKGATNTEAFFGQGTRLTVV.

J is TRBJ2-7 and V is TRBV11-2; maybe TRBD1 (6 bases). The CDR3 is 13 amino acids. Trimming took 4 bases from V and 1 from J, leaving 8 bases between them. Germline V gene sequence: CDR1 SGHAT, CDR2 FQNNGV. In DNA, the CDR3 is TGTGCCAGCAGCTCCGGGACATCCTACGAGCAGTACTTC. Residues: CASSSGTSYEQYF.